This TCR beta chain was documented in a study of T cell responses to AZD1222 COVID-19 vaccine. Study information: Investigators merged groups given second doses at roughly 4 or roughly 12 weeks. Study conclusions and caveats: Females outnumbered males among donors, who were mostly white British; clonal diversity was possibly underestimated. Only a handful of people who got AZD1222 tested seropositive at baseline. Compared with day 0, the breadth and depth of the Spike-specific TCR repertoire rose significantly after two doses of AZD1222.

This CDR3 has 14 amino acids. Per the germline V gene, CDR1 is KGHSH and CDR2 is LQKENI. The V segment lost 3 bases and the J segment 2 bases; nucleotides outside the gene matches: 3. Concerning this clone itself: Its antigen is still unknown.

TCRdb keeps only in-frame clones here, not all; method: immunoSEQ multiplex PCR. The sample shows roughly 150,000 clones, roughly 90% of them seen only once. Material: peripheral blood, obtained on day 0 of AZD1222 vaccination. The sequence derives from an adult in good health. The rearrangement uses TRBV18 and TRBJ2-5, with TRBD1 matching 7 bases. The CDR3 spells CASSPGQSQETQYF. In nucleotides, the CDR3 is TGTGCCAGCTCACCGGGACAGAGTCAAGAGACCCAGTACTTC.